The present T cell receptor beta chain was sequenced within a study of blood T cells in healthy people across ages. Turning to the study itself: Template switching recovered approximately one barcoded beta molecule for every two T cells. Study-wide findings and caveats: Aged donors had fewer naive CD4+ cells and lower diversity than long-lived donors.

Isolation per sample recovered at least 7 million PBMCs. Germline CDR1 is MNHEY and CDR2 is SMNVEV (reference sequence). The ends lost 6 bases at V and 5 bases at J; junction bases unmatched: 10. The CDR3 length is 15 residues. With respect to this clonotype: The antigen remains unidentified. A much larger clone lies a single base off, so this may be a read error.

The use of a sample-barcoded 5' primer and a J-beta primer mix characterized a second PCR of roughly 6 to 11 cycles. TCRdb re-called the 5' RACE reads through MiXCR, storing one row per CDR3 protein. The sample contains about 930,000 distinct CDR3 sequences, 25% to 30% of which appear only once. The same data also contributed to another study, on T cells of mothers and their children. That paper states: Related and unrelated pairs show similar shaping of TCR recombination output by thymic selection.

This TCR came from a woman in her 40s in good health. Sequencing was performed on blood. The V call is TRBV27, the J call TRBJ2-3; 8 bases are a match to TRBD1. CDR3 sequence: CASSPQGVGVDTQYF. The CDR3 DNA reads TGTGCCAGCAGCCCACAGGGGGTAGGGGTAGATACGCAGTATTTT.